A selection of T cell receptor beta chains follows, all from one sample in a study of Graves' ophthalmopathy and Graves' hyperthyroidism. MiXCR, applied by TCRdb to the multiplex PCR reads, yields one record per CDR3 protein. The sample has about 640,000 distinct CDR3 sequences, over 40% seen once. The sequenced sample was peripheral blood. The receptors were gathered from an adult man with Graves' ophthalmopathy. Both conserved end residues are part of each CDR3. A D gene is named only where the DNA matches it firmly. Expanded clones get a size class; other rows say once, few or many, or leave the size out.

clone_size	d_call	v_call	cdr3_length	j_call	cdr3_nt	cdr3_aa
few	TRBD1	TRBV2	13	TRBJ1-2	TGTGCCAGCAGTCGGGACAGCCCCTATGGCTACACCTTC	CASSRDSPYGYTF
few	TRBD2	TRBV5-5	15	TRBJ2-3	TGTGCCAGCAGCTTAGCGGGGGGTTCCACAGATACGCAGTATTTT	CASSLAGGSTDTQYF
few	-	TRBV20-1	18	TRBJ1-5	TGCAGTGCTAGTCTTCTGACAAGCACCCAGTATAGCAATCAGCCCCAGCATTTT	CSASLLTSTQYSNQPQHF
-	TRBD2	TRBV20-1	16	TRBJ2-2	TGCAGTGCCCTAGACGGGGGGGGCGCACGGTCAGGGGAGCTGTTTTTT	CSALDGGGARSGELFF
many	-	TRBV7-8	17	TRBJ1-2	TGTGCCAGCAGCCCTCCTTTGAGCAGGGTTATTAGCTATGGCTACACCTTC	CASSPPLSRVISYGYTF
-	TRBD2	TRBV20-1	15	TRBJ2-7	TGCAGTGCTAGCGAACCGGGACTAGAACGCCACGAGCAGTACTTC	CSASEPGLERHEQYF
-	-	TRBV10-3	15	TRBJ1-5	TGTGCCAGCAGCGTTTCGACGGATAGCAATCAGCCCCAGCATTTT	CASSVSTDSNQPQHF
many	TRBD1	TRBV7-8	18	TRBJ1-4	TGTGCCAGCAGCCCCACACCCGGGACAGCGGGAAATAATGAAAAACTGTTTTTT	CASSPTPGTAGNNEKLFF
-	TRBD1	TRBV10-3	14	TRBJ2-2	TGTGCCATCAGTGAGGCGACAGGGAAGGGGGAGCTGTTTTTT	CAISEATGKGELFF
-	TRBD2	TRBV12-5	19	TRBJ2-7	TGTGCTAGTGGTCCTGGCGTCCCTAGCGGGCCTTCAAGGGACTACGAGCAGTACTTC	CASGPGVPSGPSRDYEQYF
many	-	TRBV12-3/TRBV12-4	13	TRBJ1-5	TGTGCCAGCAGTTGGACGGAAAATCAGCCCCAGCATTTT	CASSWTENQPQHF
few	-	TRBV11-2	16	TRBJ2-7	TGTGCCAGCAGCCCCGGGACCGGACTTGCTTTGGTCGAGCAGTACTTC	CASSPGTGLALVEQYF
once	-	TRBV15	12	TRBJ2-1	TGTGCCACCAGCAGCCAGGGGCGGGAGCAGTTCTTC	CATSSQGREQFF
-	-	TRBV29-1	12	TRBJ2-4	TGCAGCGTTGTCGTAGCCAAAAACATTCAGTACTTC	CSVVVAKNIQYF
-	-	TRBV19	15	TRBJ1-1	TGTGCCTGGAGTCCCCGGACAGTCTCGACCACTGAAGCTTTCTTT	CAWSPRTVSTTEAFF
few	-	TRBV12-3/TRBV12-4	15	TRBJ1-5	TGTGCCAGCAATAGGGGGGGAAATAGCAATCAGCCCCAGCATTTT	CASNRGGNSNQPQHF
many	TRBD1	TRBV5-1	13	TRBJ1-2	TGTGCCAGCAGCAGGGACAGTAACTATGGCTACACCTTC	CASSRDSNYGYTF
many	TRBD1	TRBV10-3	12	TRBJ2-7	TGTGCCATCAGGGACAGGGAGAACGAGCAGTACTTC	CAIRDRENEQYF
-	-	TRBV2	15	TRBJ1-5	TGTGCCAGCAGTGAATACGGGGGTGGCGAGCAGCCCCAGCATTTT	CASSEYGGGEQPQHF
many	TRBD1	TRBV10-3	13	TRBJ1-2	TGTGCCATCAGTGGCCTACAGGGGGGAGGCTACACCTTC	CAISGLQGGGYTF
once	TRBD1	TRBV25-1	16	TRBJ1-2	TGTGCCAGCAGTGCTAGGGGGGGACAGGGAAACTATGGCTACACCTTC	CASSARGGQGNYGYTF
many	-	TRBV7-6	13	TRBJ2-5	TGTGCCAGCAGCTTGGAGACCGGGACCCCAAGGCACTTC	CASSLETGTPRHF
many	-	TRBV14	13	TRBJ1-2	TGTGCCAGCAGCCAGTCAGATTCCTATGGCTACACCTTC	CASSQSDSYGYTF
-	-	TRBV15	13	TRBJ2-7	TGTGCCAGCGACCTGGACAGCTACTACGAGCAGTACTTC	CASDLDSYYEQYF
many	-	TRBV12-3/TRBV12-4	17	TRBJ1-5	TGTGCCAGCAGTCCCCAGGGAGGGTCTTCGAGCAATCAGCCCCAGCATTTT	CASSPQGGSSSNQPQHF
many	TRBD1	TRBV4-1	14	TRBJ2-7	TGCGCCAGCAGCCAGGACAGGGGGTCCGGCGAGCAGTACTTC	CASSQDRGSGEQYF
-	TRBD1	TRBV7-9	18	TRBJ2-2	TGTGGCAGCAGCCTAGAAGACTTCCGGGACAGGGGAACCGGGGAGCTGTTTTTT	CGSSLEDFRDRGTGELFF
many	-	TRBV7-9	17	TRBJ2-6	TGTGCCAGCAGCTTAGCGGCAGACTACTCTGGGGCCAACGTCCTGACTTTC	CASSLAADYSGANVLTF
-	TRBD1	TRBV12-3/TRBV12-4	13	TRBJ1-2	TGTGCCAGCACCCGGACAGGGATTGGAGGCTACACCTTC	CASTRTGIGGYTF
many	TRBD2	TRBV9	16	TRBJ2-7	TGTGCCAGCAGCGTAGGCTTAGCGGGGTCCTCCTACGAGCAGTACTTC	CASSVGLAGSSYEQYF